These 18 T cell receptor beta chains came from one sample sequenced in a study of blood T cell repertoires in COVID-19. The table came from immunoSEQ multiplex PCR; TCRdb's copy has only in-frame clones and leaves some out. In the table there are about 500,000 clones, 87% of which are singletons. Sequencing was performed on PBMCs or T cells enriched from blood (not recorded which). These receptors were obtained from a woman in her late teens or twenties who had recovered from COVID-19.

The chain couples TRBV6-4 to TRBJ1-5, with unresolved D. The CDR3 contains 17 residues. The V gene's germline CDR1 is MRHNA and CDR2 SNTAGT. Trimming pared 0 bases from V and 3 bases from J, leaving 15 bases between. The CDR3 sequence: CASSDSSRGIDNQPQHF. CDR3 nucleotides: TGTGCCAGCAGTGACTCGAGTCGAGGGATAGACAATCAGCCCCAGCATTTT.

Here the CDR3 DNA reads TGTGCCAGCAGTGAATGGAGCCAAGAGACCCAGTACTTC. Translating it yields CASSEWSQETQYF. The chain has TRBV6-1 and TRBJ2-5; D is uncertain. Germline V gene sequence: CDR1 MNHNS, CDR2 SASEGT. Trimming removed 2 bases from V and 1 base from J, with 5 bases in between. The CDR3 contains 13 residues.

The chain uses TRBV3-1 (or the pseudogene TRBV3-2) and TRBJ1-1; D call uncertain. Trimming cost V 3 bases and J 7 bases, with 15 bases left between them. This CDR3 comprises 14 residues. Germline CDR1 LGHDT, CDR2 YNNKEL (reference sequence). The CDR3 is CASSHASRLVEAFF. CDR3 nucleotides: TGTGCCAGCAGCCACGCCTCGAGACTAGTTGAAGCTTTCTTT.

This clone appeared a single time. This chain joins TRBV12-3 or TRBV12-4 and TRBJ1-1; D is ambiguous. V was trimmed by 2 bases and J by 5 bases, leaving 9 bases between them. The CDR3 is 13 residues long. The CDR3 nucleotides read TGTGCCAGCAGTTTAACCAGGCAAACTGAAGCTTTCTTT. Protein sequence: CASSLTRQTEAFF.

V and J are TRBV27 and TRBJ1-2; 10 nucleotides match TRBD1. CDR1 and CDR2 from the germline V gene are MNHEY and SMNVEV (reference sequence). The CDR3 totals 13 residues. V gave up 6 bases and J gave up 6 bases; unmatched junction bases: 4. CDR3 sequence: CASRGDRGHGYTF. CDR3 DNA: TGTGCCAGCAGGGGGGACAGGGGCCATGGCTACACCTTC.

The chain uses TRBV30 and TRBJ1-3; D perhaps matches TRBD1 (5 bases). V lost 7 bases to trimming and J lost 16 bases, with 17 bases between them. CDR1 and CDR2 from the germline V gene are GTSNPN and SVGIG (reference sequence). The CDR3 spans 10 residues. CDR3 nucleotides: TGTGCCTCCCTGAGCGGGGGGTGGTATTTT. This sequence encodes CASLSGGWYF.

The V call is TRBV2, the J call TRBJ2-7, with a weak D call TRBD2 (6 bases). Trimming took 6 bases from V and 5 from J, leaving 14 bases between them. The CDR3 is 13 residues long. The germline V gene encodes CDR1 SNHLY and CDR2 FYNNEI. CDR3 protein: CASRFGSGDEQYF. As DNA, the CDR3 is TGTGCCAGCAGATTCGGGAGTGGGGACGAGCAGTACTTC. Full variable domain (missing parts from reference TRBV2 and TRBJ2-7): EPEVTQTPSHQVTQMGQEVILRCVPISNHLYFYWYRQILGQKVEFLVSFYNNEISEKSEIFDDQFSVERPDGSNFTLKIRSTKLEDSAMYFCASRFGSGDEQYFGPGTRLTVT.

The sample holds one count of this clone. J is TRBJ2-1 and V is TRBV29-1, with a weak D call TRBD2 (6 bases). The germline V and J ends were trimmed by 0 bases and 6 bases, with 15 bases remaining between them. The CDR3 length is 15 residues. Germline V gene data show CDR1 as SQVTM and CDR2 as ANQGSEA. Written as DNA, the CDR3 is TGCAGCGTTGAAGATCTCCCTTGGGGAGGCAATGAGCAGTTCTTC. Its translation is CSVEDLPWGGNEQFF.

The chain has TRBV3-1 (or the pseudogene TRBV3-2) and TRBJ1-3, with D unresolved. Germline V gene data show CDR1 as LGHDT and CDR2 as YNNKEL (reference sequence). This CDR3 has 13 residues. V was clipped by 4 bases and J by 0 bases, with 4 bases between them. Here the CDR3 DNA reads TGTGCCAGCAGCCTCGGCTCTGGAAACACCATATATTTT. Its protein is CASSLGSGNTIYF.

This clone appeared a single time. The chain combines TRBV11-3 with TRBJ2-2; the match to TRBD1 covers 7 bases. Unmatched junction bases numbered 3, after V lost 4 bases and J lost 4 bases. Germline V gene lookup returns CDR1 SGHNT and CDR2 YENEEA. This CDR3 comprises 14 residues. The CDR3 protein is CASSSTGVTGELFF. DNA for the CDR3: TGTGCCAGCAGCTCAACAGGGGTCACCGGGGAGCTGTTTTTT.

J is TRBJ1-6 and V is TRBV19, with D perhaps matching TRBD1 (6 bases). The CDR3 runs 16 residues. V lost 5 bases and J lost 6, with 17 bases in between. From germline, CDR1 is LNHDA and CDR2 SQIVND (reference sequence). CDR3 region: CASSPDRSGVNSPLHF. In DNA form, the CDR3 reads TGTGCCAGTAGTCCCGACAGGAGCGGTGTTAATTCACCCCTCCACTTT.

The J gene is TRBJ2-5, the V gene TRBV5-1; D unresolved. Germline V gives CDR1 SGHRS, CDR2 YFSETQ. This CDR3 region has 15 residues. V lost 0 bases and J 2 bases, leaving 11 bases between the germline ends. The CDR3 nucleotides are TGCGCCAGCAGCTTGGATACGGCGGTACAAGAGACCCAGTACTTC. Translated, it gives CASSLDTAVQETQYF. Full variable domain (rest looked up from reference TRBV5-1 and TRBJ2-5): KAGVTQTPRYLIKTRGQQVTLSCSPISGHRSVSWYQQTPGQGLQFLFEYFSETQRNKGNFPGRFSGRQFSNSRSEMNVSTLELGDSALYLCASSLDTAVQETQYFGPGTRLLVL.

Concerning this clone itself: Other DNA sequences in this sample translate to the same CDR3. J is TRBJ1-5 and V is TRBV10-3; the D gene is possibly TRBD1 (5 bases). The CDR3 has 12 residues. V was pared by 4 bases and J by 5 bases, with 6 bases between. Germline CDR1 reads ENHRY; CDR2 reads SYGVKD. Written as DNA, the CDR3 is TGTGCCATCAGTGCGGGGGATCAGCCCCAGCATTTT. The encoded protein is CAISAGDQPQHF.

The CDR3 here is CASSLQTGGDGYTF. The DNA for the CDR3 is TGCGCCAGCAGCTTGCAGACAGGGGGCGATGGCTACACCTTC. The genes are TRBV5-1 and TRBJ1-2, with 10 nucleotides matching TRBD1. The CDR3 covers 14 residues. The V segment lost 1 base and the J segment 6 bases; nucleotides outside the gene matches: 3. Looked up from germline, CDR1 is SGHRS and CDR2 is YFSETQ.

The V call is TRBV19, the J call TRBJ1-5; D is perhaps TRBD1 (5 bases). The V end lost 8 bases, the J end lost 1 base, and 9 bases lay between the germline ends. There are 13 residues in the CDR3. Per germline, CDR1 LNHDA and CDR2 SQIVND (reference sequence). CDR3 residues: CASRQGSNQPQHF. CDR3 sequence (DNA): TGTGCCAGTCGCCAGGGAAGCAATCAGCCCCAGCATTTT.

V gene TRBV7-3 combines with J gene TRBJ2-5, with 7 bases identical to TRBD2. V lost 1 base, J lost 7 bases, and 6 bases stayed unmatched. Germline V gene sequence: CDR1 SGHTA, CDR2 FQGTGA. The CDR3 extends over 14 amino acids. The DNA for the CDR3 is TGTGCCAGCAGCTTAAGTACCACGGGGGGGACCCAGTACTTC. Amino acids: CASSLSTTGGTQYF.

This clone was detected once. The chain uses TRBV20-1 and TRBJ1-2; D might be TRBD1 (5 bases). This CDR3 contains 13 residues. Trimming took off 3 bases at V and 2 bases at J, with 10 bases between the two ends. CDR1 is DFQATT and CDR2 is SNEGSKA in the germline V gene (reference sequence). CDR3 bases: TGCAGTGCTAGTCCGGGGGAAAACTATGGCTACACCTTC. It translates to CSASPGENYGYTF.

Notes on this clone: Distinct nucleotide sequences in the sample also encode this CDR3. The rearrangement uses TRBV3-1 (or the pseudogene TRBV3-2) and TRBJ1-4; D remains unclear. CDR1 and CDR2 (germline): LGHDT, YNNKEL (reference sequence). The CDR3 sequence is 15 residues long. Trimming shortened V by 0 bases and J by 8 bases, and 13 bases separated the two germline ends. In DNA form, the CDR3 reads TGTGCCAGCAGCCAAGATCCCGGAGGAGGAGAAAAACTGTTTTTT. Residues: CASSQDPGGGEKLFF.